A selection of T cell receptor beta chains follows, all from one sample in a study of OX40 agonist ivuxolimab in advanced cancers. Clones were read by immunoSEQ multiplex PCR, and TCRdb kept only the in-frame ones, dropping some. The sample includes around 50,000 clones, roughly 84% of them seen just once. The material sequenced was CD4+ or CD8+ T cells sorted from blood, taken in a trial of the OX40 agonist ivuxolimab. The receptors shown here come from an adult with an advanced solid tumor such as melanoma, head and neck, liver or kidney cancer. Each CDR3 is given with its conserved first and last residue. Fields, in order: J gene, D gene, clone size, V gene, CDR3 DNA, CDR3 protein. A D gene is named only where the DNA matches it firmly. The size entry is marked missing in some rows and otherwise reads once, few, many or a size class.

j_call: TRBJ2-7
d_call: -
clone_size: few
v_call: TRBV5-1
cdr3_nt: TGCGCCAGCAGCCGAGATCCCGGCTCAAACTACGAGCAGTACTTC
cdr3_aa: CASSRDPGSNYEQYF

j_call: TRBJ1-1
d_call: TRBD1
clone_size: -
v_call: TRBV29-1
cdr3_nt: TGCAGCGTACAGGGGAGGATGAACACTGAAGCTTTCTTT
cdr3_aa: CSVQGRMNTEAFF

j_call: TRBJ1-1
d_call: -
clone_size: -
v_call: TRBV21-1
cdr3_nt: TGTGCCAGCAGCAAAGTATCGAACACTGAAGCTTTCTTT
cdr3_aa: CASSKVSNTEAFF

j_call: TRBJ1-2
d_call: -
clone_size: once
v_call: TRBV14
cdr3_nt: TGTGCCAGAGGGGGGAGAGCCAACTATGGCTACACCTTC
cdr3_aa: CARGGRANYGYTF

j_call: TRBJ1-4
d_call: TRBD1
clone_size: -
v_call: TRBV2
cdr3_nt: TGTGCCAGCACCCTGGACAGGGGGCCTAATGAAAAACTGTTTTTT
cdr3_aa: CASTLDRGPNEKLFF

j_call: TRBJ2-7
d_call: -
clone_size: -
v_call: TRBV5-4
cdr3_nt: TGTGCCAGCAGCTTTGGTGGGGGGGGGCTCGGGTACGAGCAGTACTTC
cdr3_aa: CASSFGGGGLGYEQYF

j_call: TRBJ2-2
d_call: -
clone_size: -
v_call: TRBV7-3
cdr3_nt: TGTGCCAGCAGCTCCGAACCCCATTCCGGGGAGCTGTTTTTT
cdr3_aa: CASSSEPHSGELFF

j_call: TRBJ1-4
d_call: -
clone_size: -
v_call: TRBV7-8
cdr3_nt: TGTGCCAGCCGGCGAGGGGGATATGGCACTAATGAAAAACTGTTTTTT
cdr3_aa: CASRRGGYGTNEKLFF

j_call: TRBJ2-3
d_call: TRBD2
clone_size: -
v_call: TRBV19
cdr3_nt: TGTGCCAGTAGTCCCGCGGGAGATGGAGATACGCAGTATTTT
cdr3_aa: CASSPAGDGDTQYF

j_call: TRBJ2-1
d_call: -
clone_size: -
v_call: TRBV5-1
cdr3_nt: TGCGCCAGCAGCTTGCCCAGCGGGAAAGGGGGTGAGCAGTTCTTC
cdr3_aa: CASSLPSGKGGEQFF

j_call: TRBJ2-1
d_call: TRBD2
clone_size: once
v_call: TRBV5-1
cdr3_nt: TGCGCCAGCAGCTTTATTACTAGCGGGGGCTACAATGAGCAGTTCTTC
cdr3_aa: CASSFITSGGYNEQFF

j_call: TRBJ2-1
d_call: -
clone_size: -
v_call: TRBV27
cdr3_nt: TGTGCCAGCAGTAGCAAGAGGACAGTCAATGAGCAGTTCTTC
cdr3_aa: CASSSKRTVNEQFF

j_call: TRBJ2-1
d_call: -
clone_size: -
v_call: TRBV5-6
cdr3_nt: TGTGCCAGCAGCTTGGATGGGAAAACCTCCTACAATGAGCAGTTCTTC
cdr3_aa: CASSLDGKTSYNEQFF

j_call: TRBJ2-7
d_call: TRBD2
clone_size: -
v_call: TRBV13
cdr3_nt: TGTGCCAGCAGCTTAGGCCGGGGAGGGACTAGCGGTAACGAGCAGTACTTC
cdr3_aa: CASSLGRGGTSGNEQYF

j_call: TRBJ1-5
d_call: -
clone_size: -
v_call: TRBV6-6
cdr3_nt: TGTGCCAGCAGCCCGGAGGGGGGGGGCGGCAATCAGCCCCAGCATTTT
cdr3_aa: CASSPEGGGGNQPQHF

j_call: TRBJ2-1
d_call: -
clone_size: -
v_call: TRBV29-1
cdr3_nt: TGCAGCGCGGACAGTTACAATGAGCAGTTCTTC
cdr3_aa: CSADSYNEQFF

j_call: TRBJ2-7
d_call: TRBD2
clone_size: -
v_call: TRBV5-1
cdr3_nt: TGCGCCAGCAGCGTGACTAGCGGGAGTACCTACGAGCAGTACTTC
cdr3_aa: CASSVTSGSTYEQYF

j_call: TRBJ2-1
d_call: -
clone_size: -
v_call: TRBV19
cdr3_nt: TGTGCCAGTACCGGGACCAAGAGCTACAATGAGCAGTTCTTC
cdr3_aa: CASTGTKSYNEQFF

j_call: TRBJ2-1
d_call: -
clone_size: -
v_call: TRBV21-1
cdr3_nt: TGTGCCAGCAGCAACCAGCGGGAAGCCTACAATGAGCAGTTCTTC
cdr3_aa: CASSNQREAYNEQFF

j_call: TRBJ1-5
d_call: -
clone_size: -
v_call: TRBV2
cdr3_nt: TGTGCCAGCAGTGTCCAAAGGGTTGGGCAGCCCCAGCATTTT
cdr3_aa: CASSVQRVGQPQHF

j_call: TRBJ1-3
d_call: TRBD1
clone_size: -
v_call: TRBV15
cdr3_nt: TGTGCCACCAGCAGAGATCACAGGGGTGGAAACACCATATATTTT
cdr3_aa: CATSRDHRGGNTIYF

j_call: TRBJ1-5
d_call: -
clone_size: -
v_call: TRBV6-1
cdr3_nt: TGTGCCAGCAGCAGGGGAAAACCCTCCAATCAGCCCCAGCATTTT
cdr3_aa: CASSRGKPSNQPQHF

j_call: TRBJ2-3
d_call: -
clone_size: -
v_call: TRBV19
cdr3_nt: TGTGCCAGTACCTTATTTAACGGAGATACGCAGTATTTT
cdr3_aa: CASTLFNGDTQYF

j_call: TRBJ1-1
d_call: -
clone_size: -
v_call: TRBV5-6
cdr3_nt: TGTGCCAGCAGCTTGAACAGGAACACTGAAGCTTTCTTT
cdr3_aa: CASSLNRNTEAFF

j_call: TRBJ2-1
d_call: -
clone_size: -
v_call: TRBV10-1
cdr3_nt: TGCGCCAGCAGTGAGAGAAAGGGCCTAAACAATGAGCAGTTCTTC
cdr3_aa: CASSERKGLNNEQFF

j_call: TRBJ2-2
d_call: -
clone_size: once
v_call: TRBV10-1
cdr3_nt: TGCGCCAGCAGTGCGGACTGGACCGGGGAGCTGTTTTTT
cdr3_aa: CASSADWTGELFF

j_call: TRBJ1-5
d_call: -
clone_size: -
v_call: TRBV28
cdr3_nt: TGTGCCAGCAGTTCCTACAGGTATCAGCCCCAGCATTTT
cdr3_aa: CASSSYRYQPQHF

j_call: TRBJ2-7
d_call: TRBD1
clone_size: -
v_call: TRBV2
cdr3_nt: TGTGCCAGCAGGAGGGACAGGATTTACGAGCAGTACTTC
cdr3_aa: CASRRDRIYEQYF

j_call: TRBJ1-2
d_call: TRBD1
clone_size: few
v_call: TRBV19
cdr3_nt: TGTGCCAGTAGTCTCGGACAGGGGGCAAACTATGGCTACACCTTC
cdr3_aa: CASSLGQGANYGYTF

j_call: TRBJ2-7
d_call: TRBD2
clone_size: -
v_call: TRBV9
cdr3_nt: TGTGCCAGCAGCGCCCCGGGACTACCCGTCGATGAGCAGTACTTC
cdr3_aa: CASSAPGLPVDEQYF

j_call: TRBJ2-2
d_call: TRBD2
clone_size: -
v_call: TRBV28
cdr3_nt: TGTGCCAGCAGTTCGGGACTAGCGGGAGTGGGTTACACCGGGGAGCTGTTTTTT
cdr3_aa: CASSSGLAGVGYTGELFF